Included here is one T cell receptor (beta chain) sequence, with context. Its antigen is unidentified. The record originates from a study of persistence of HIV-infected CD4 T cells. Study as a whole: The sample holds CD4+ T cells responsive to CMV or HIV-1 Gag. General study points: Compared with CD3/CD28-stimulated cells, CMV- and Gag-responding cells showed lower TCRbeta richness.

The libraries were made with immunoSEQ version 4 in survey mode. TCRdb's table, derived via immunoSEQ multiplex PCR, lists solely in-frame clones and lacks some. The sample consists of 35,000 to 40,000 clones, around 80% of them appearing once. There are 15 residues in the CDR3. The V and J ends lost 1 base and 5 bases, in that order; junction bases with no gene match: 8. Germline CDR1 is SQVTM and CDR2 is ANQGSEA. Cells were stimulated with CMV-infected fibroblast lysates at 8 to 10 ug/mL. Memory cells lacking CD40L and CD69 with high CD45RO were sorted. V is TRBV29-1 and J is TRBJ1-2; 9 nucleotides agree with TRBD1. This clonotype originated in an adult man with HIV who was CMV-seropositive. Sequences were derived from CD4+ T cells sorted from PBMCs after 18-hour stimulation, sampled from a patient who received antiretroviral therapy. This CDR3 reads CSVEGGTGMRYGYTF. In DNA, the CDR3 is TGCAGCGTTGAAGGCGGGACAGGGATGAGGTATGGCTACACCTTC.